Below, 20 T cell receptor beta chains from the same sample are listed, as sequenced in a study of beta chain features in type 1 diabetes (dated by TCRdb to the late 2010s). Library preparation used the immunoSEQ multiplex PCR assay. The entire isolated RNA was reverse transcribed using the High Capacity cDNA Reverse Transcription Kit, and thus expressed TCRB transcripts were sequenced. TCRdb stores this immuneACCESS table with in-frame sequences only. Part of the clones is absent; in the studies checked, under half of the shortfall reflects unresolved V genes, and no reason is known for the rest. This sample holds fewer than 500,000 clones; roughly 13% were observed only once. Roughly 0.04% of the sample is taken by the ten largest. The specimen sequenced was naive CD4+ T cells from blood. The cell subset or site label on this specimen signifies: true naive CD4+ T cells. The receptor set was obtained from a man aged 25 to 40 in good health.

The V and J genes are TRBV30 and TRBJ1-5; the D gene is possibly TRBD1 (6 bases). Germline lookup yields CDR1 GTSNPN and CDR2 SVGIG (reference sequence). CDR3 length equals 13 residues. The V end lost 1 base, the J end lost 5 bases, and 9 bases lay between the germline ends. In DNA, the CDR3 is TGTGCCTGGAGTGCAGGGGTCTATCAGCCCCAGCATTTT. Translated: CAWSAGVYQPQHF.

The chain joins TRBV30 to TRBJ2-1; TRBD2 matches at 11 bases. The J segment lost 8 bases and the V segment lost 0 bases, leaving 3 bases of the junction unmatched. CDR3 length: 14 amino acids. CDR1 is GTSNPN and CDR2 is SVGIG in the germline V gene (reference sequence). Here the CDR3 reads CAWSVIAGGHEQFF. DNA of the CDR3: TGTGCCTGGAGTGTAATAGCGGGAGGGCATGAGCAGTTCTTC.

This clone was picked up a small number of times. This sequence joins TRBV11-2 and TRBJ2-1; D is uncertain. The germline gives CDR1 SGHAT, CDR2 FQNNGV. Trimming shortened V by 1 base and J by 0 bases, and 16 bases separated the two germline ends. The length of the CDR3 is 18 residues. For the CDR3, the DNA is TGTGCCAGCAGCTTAGGGGCCAACTACCGCCTCTCCTACAATGAGCAGTTCTTC. It encodes CASSLGANYRLSYNEQFF.

This clone was seen more than once but under ten times. This sequence joins TRBV18 and TRBJ1-1; the D is unclear. The CDR3 is 13 residues long. V lost 4 bases and J lost 8, with 14 bases in between. Germline CDR1 reads KGHSH; CDR2 reads LQKENI. The DNA for the CDR3 is TGTGCCAGCTCACGGAAAAGCCACGGGGAAGCTTTCTTT. It specifies CASSRKSHGEAFF.

This clone has a handful of counts. This chain connects TRBV7-9 to TRBJ1-2, with a tentative D call TRBD1 (5 bases). Trimming cost V 2 bases and J 7 bases, with 14 bases left between them. The CDR3 runs to 14 residues. Germline CDR1 is SEHNR and CDR2 is FQNEAQ (reference sequence). DNA of the CDR3: TGTGCCAGCAGCTTATCCCCAGGGAATCTTGGCTACACCTTC. Translation: CASSLSPGNLGYTF.

This clone was observed a handful of times. The rearrangement uses TRBV15 and TRBJ2-2, with D unresolved. This CDR3 region has 17 residues. The germline V and J ends were trimmed by 0 bases and 1 base, with 12 bases remaining between them. Germline loops: CDR1 LNHNV, CDR2 YYDKDF (reference sequence). In nucleotides, the CDR3 is TGTGCCACCAGCAGAGAACGAAGGTCCGGGAACACCGGGGAGCTGTTTTTT. Residues: CATSRERRSGNTGELFF.

This clone occurred a few times. The chain uses TRBV5-1 and TRBJ2-3; D gene unclear. The CDR3 covers 13 residues. V gave up 3 bases and J gave up 2 bases, with 7 bases separating them. Germline values: CDR1 SGHRS, CDR2 YFSETQ. CDR3 amino acids: CASSSSFTDTQYF. CDR3 nucleotide sequence: TGCGCCAGCAGCTCCAGCTTCACAGATACGCAGTATTTT.

V is TRBV9 and J is TRBJ2-3; the match to TRBD2 covers 8 bases. Losses at the gene ends were 0 bases for V and 2 bases for J; bases not matched to a gene: 5. Per the germline V gene, CDR1 is SGDLS and CDR2 is YYNGEE. The CDR3 spans 16 residues. CDR3 loop: CASSVASGSDTDTQYF. As DNA, the CDR3 is TGTGCCAGCAGCGTAGCCAGCGGGAGCGACACAGATACGCAGTATTTT.

V gene TRBV9 combines with J gene TRBJ1-5; the D is unclear. The CDR3 is 15 amino acids. Trimming shortened V by 0 bases and J by 1 base, and 8 bases separated the two germline ends. Germline assignment: CDR1 SGDLS and CDR2 YYNGEE. The CDR3 DNA sequence: TGTGCCAGCAGCGTAGACGGGGAAAGCAATCAGCCCCAGCATTTT. Protein sequence: CASSVDGESNQPQHF.

V is TRBV2 and J is TRBJ2-5; D is unclear. CDR3 length equals 19 residues. CDR1 SNHLY and CDR2 FYNNEI come from the germline V gene. V was clipped by 4 bases and J by 4 bases, with 28 bases between them. DNA for the CDR3: TGTGCCAGCAGTGTAGTCGCCGCCAATTTCTCCCCCGGAGTAGAGACCCAGTACTTC. It translates to CASSVVAANFSPGVETQYF. Supplemented by reference TRBV2 and TRBJ2-5, the full variable domain reads EPEVTQTPSHQVTQMGQEVILRCVPISNHLYFYWYRQILGQKVEFLVSFYNNEISEKSEIFDDQFSVERPDGSNFTLKIRSTKLEDSAMYFCASSVVAANFSPGVETQYFGPGTRLLVL.

Only a few counts were recorded for this clone. The chain uses TRBV6-4 and TRBJ2-5, with a tentative D call TRBD1 (6 bases). This CDR3 spans 19 amino acids. Trimming removed 5 bases at V and 1 base at J, with 26 bases between. CDR1 and CDR2 from the germline V gene are MRHNA and SNTAGT. CDR3 DNA: TGTGCCAGCAGTCCCGTTGGGACAAGGTCCTCCCCGTGCCAAGAGACCCAGTACTTC. Its protein is CASSPVGTRSSPCQETQYF.

This clone was recorded a few times. Other nucleotide sequences from this sample produce the same CDR3. The chain employs TRBV7-9 and TRBJ1-1, with unresolved D. Looked up from germline, CDR1 is SEHNR and CDR2 is FQNEAQ (reference sequence). Trimming removed 0 bases from V and 0 bases from J, with 2 bases in between. The CDR3 runs to 13 residues. The CDR3 is CASSLALNTEAFF. The CDR3 DNA follows: TGTGCCAGCAGCTTAGCACTGAACACTGAAGCTTTCTTT.

This chain joins TRBV4-3 and TRBJ2-2, with D possibly being TRBD1 (6 bases). The CDR3 contains 15 residues. Trimming took 4 bases from V and 6 from J, leaving 15 bases between them. Germline V CDR1 and CDR2: LGHNA, YSLEER. The CDR3 sequence is CASSLTGSGPGELFF. CDR3 nucleotides: TGCGCCAGCAGCCTCACAGGGTCGGGTCCCGGGGAGCTGTTTTTT.

The J gene is TRBJ2-1, the V gene TRBV7-9, with TRBD1 as a possible D gene (5 bases). CDR1 and CDR2 from the germline V gene are SEHNR and FQNEAQ (reference sequence). V lost 2 bases, J lost 6 bases, and 8 bases lay in between. The length of the CDR3 is 13 residues. In nucleotides, the CDR3 is TGTGCCAGCAGCTTAAATGGGGCCAATGAGCAGTTCTTC. Amino acids: CASSLNGANEQFF.

The rearrangement uses TRBV5-1 and TRBJ1-2; 7 bases align to TRBD1. Germline V gene sequence: CDR1 SGHRS, CDR2 YFSETQ. Trimming cost V 1 base and J 2 bases; bases outside gene matches: 5. The CDR3 spans 15 residues. The CDR3 loop reads CASSLRSGGNYGYTF. CDR3 DNA sequence: TGCGCCAGCAGCTTGCGCTCAGGGGGAAACTATGGCTACACCTTC.

The chain combines TRBV6-6 with TRBJ1-2; no clear D. CDR3 length: 12 amino acids. Germline lookup yields CDR1 MNHNY and CDR2 SVGAGI (reference sequence). Trimming took off 2 bases at V and 8 bases at J, with 9 bases between the two ends. This CDR3 is CASSYGHLGYTF. The CDR3 DNA sequence: TGTGCCAGCAGTTACGGGCACCTCGGCTACACCTTC.

This clone was observed a handful of times. This chain connects TRBV15 to TRBJ1-1; D not certain. Trimming left V 1 base short and J 1 base short, with 10 bases between. The CDR3 loop spans 15 amino acids. The germline CDR1 and CDR2 sequences are LNHNV and YYDKDF (reference sequence). The CDR3 DNA reads TGTGCCACCAGCAGAGTTCGTAGAGCGAACACTGAAGCTTTCTTT. This codes for CATSRVRRANTEAFF.

This clone has only a few counts. The rearrangement links TRBV29-1 to TRBJ1-1, with TRBD1 matching over 8 bases. The CDR3 is 15 amino acids. From germline, CDR1 is SQVTM and CDR2 ANQGSEA. Unmatched junction bases numbered 13, after V lost 5 bases and J lost 5 bases. The CDR3 region is CSVSRSGGARTEAFF. The DNA of the CDR3 is TGCAGCGTTTCACGATCAGGGGGCGCGAGGACTGAAGCTTTCTTT.

This clone was observed a handful of times. The V call is TRBV11-2, the J call TRBJ2-3; no definite D call. Germline values: CDR1 SGHAT, CDR2 FQNNGV. The ends were cut back, 3 bases at V and 3 bases at J, with 10 bases in the middle. CDR3 size: 14 residues. CDR3: CASSFLFGTDTQYF. CDR3 in DNA: TGTGCCAGCAGCTTTTTGTTTGGGACAGATACGCAGTATTTT.

The chain has TRBV7-9 and TRBJ2-7; 9 bases match TRBD2. CDR1 is SEHNR, CDR2 FQNEAQ, per germline (reference sequence). V lost 5 bases to trimming and J lost 2 bases; unmatched junction nucleotides: 10. The CDR3 contains 16 residues. The CDR3 sequence: CASSLSMGLATYEQYV. As DNA, the CDR3 is TGTGCCAGCAGCCTATCAATGGGACTAGCAACCTACGAGCAGTACGTC.